This T cell receptor (beta chain) is drawn from a study of T cells in Graves' hyperthyroidism and ophthalmopathy. Study-level findings and limits: Blood also held most thyroid clonotypes expanded beyond 0.001.

This clonotype was seen ten or more times. Its antigen is currently unknown. V was trimmed by 1 base and J by 1 base, leaving 16 bases between them. CDR1 is LGHDT and CDR2 is YNNKEL in the germline V gene (reference sequence). The CDR3 length is 17 residues. RNA transcripts gave rise to amplified TCR beta CDR3 regions. First-round RT-PCR with HTBI primers amplified the TCR CDR3 region. TCRdb passed the multiplex PCR reads through MiXCR, listing each CDR3 protein once. This table has hundreds of thousands of distinct CDR3 sequences, over 10% appearing once. The source of this sequence is a woman in her late teens or twenties with Graves' hyperthyroidism. The material sequenced was blood. V usage is TRBV3-1 and J usage is TRBJ1-1; possibly TRBD1 for D (5 bases). CDR3 nucleotides: TGTGCCAGCAGCCAAGCCTTTGGGGGGGGAAAGAACACTGAAGCTTTCTTT. Its translation: CASSQAFGGGKNTEAFF. The variable domain in full, with the rest retrieved from reference TRBV3-1 and TRBJ1-1, is DTAVSQTPKYLVTQMGNDKSIKCEQNLGHDTMYWYKQDSKKFLKIMFSYNNKELIINETVPNRFSPKSPDKAHLNLHINSLELGDSAVYFCASSQAFGGGKNTEAFFGQGTRLTVV.